This T cell receptor (beta chain) comes out of a study of CD8 T cells in ankylosing spondylitis. Notes on the study in general: Some motif variants were previously reported in reactive arthritis synovial fluid and blood. Characteristic, it appeared, of ankylosing spondylitis blood was a TCR beta motif of roughly eight highly homologous variants.

In the case of this clonotype: Antigen: not known.

TCRdb redid the calling of the 5' RACE reads with MiXCR, one entry per CDR3 protein. The sample contains approximately 540,000 distinct CDR3 sequences, over 9.5% of which appear only once. Trimming took off 2 bases at V and 4 bases at J, with 11 bases between the two ends. CDR3 length: 14 residues. The V gene's germline CDR1 is SGHNT and CDR2 YENEEA. The sequencing sample was made of blood, either unsorted or a sorted T cell fraction (not recorded which). The source of this sequence is a male donor with ankylosing spondylitis. This chain uses TRBV11-3 with TRBJ2-5, with D unclear. The CDR3 nucleotides are TGTGCCAGCAGCTTACTCTCCTTCGGAGAGACCCAGTACTTC. It specifies CASSLLSFGETQYF.